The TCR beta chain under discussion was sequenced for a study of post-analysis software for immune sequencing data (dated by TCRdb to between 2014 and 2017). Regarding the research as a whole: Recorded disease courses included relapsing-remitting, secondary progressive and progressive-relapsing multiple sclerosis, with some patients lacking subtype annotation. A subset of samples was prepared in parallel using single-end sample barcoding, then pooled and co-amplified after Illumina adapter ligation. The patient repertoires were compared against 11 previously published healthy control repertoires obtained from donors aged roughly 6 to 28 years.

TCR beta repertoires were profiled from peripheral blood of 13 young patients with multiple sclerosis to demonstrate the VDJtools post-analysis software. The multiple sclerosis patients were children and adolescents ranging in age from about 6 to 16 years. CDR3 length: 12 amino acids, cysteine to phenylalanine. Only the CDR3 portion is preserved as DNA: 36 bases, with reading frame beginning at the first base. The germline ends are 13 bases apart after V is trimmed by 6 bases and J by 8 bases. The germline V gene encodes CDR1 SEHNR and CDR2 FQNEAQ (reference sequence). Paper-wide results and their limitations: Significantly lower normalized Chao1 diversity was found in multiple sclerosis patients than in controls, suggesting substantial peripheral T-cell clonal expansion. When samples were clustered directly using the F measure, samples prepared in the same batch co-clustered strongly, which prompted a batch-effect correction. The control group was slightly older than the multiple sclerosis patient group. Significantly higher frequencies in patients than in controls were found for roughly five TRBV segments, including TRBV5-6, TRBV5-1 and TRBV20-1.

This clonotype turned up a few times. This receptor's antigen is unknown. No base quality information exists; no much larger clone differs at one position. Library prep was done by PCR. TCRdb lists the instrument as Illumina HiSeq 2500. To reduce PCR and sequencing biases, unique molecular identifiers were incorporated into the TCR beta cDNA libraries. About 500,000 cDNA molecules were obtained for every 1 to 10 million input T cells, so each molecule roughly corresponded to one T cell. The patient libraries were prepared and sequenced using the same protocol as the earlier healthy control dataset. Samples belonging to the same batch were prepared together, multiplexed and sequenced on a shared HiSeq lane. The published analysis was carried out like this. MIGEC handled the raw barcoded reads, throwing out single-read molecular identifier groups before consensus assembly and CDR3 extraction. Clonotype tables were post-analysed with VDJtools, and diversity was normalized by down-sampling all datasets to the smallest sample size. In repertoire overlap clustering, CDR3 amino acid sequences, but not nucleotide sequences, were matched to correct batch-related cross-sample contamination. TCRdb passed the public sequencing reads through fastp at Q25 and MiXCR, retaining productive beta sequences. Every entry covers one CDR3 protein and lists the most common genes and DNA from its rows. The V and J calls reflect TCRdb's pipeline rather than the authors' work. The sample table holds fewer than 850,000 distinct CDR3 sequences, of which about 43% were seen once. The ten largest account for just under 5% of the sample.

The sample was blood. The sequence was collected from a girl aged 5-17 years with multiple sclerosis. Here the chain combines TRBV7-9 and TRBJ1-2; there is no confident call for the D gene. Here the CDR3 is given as CASRPRDGGYTF. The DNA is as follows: TGTGCCAGCAGACCCCGGGATGGGGGCTACACCTTC.